The 12 T cell receptor beta chains in this list originate from one sample, sequenced in a study of blood T cell repertoires in COVID-19. Data came from immunoSEQ multiplex PCR; TCRdb stores just in-frame clones and leaves some out. The sample holds 150,000 to 200,000 clones, about 80% seen once. Sequencing input: peripheral blood. These receptors all come from a man in his fifties or sixties with acute or convalescent COVID-19.

The rearrangement joins TRBV18 to TRBJ2-2, with 7 bases that match TRBD2. J lost 0 bases, V lost 4 bases, and 5 bases had no gene match. Germline V lookup: CDR1 KGHSH, CDR2 LQKENI. CDR3 length equals 16 residues. CDR3: CASSRGTTSNTGELFF. The CDR3 DNA sequence: TGTGCCAGCTCACGCGGGACTACCTCGAACACCGGGGAGCTGTTTTTT.

The V and J genes are TRBV7-9 and TRBJ1-5; D possibly corresponds to TRBD1 (5 bases). CDR3 length equals 14 residues. Germline CDR1 is SEHNR and CDR2 is FQNEAQ (reference sequence). V lost 5 bases and J 2 bases, leaving 10 bases between the germline ends. For the CDR3, the DNA is TGTGCCAGCAGCCCGTTGACAGGCAATCAGCCCCAGCATTTT. Protein sequence: CASSPLTGNQPQHF.

The V gene is TRBV25-1, the J gene TRBJ2-1, with 7 bases lining up with TRBD2. The J segment lost 0 bases and the V segment lost 8 bases, leaving 7 bases of the junction unmatched. The CDR3 runs 15 residues. Germline CDR1 and CDR2: MGHDK and SYGVNS. The CDR3 reads CASVSGDSSYNEQFF. The CDR3 DNA reads TGTGCCAGCGTAAGCGGGGATAGCTCCTACAATGAGCAGTTCTTC.

The V gene is TRBV10-1, the J gene TRBJ1-1; 9 bases fit TRBD1. The CDR3 loop spans 16 amino acids. Unmatched junction bases numbered 11, after V lost 6 bases and J lost 3 bases. The germline V gene has CDR1 WNHNN and CDR2 SYGVQD (reference sequence). DNA of the CDR3: TGCGCCAGCAGAACCGGACAGGGGCCCCGGGACACTGAAGCTTTCTTT. It yields the protein CASRTGQGPRDTEAFF.

This rearrangement joins TRBV7-2 to TRBJ2-1, with 16 bases aligning to TRBD2. This CDR3 region has 16 residues. V shed 5 bases and J 5 bases; nucleotides not matched to a gene: 3. In germline, CDR1 is SGHTA, CDR2 FQGNSA. The CDR3 protein is CASSLGLAGGHNEQFF. As DNA, the CDR3 is TGTGCCAGCAGCCTGGGACTAGCGGGGGGGCACAATGAGCAGTTCTTC.

The chain joins TRBV5-1 to TRBJ1-2, with TRBD1 as a possible D gene (5 bases). The ends were cut back, 1 base at V and 0 bases at J, with 10 bases in the middle. Germline V CDR1 and CDR2: SGHRS, YFSETQ. The CDR3 is 15 residues long. CDR3 region: CASSLTGGPNYGYTF. The CDR3 region has the DNA TGCGCCAGCAGCTTGACGGGGGGACCTAACTATGGCTACACCTTC.

About this clone: Different DNA sequences within this sample yield the same CDR3. The chain carries TRBV27 and TRBJ2-1, with D perhaps TRBD2 (6 bases). Germline V gene sequence: CDR1 MNHEY, CDR2 SMNVEV (reference sequence). The V and J ends lost 3 bases and 7 bases respectively, with 7 bases between them. The CDR3 contains 12 residues. In nucleotides, the CDR3 is TGTGCCAGCAGTTTGGCGGGGAATGAGCAGTTCTTC. Its protein product is CASSLAGNEQFF.

This clone appeared a few times. This chain uses TRBV5-5 with TRBJ1-5; the D is unclear. Germline V gene lookup returns CDR1 SGHKS and CDR2 YYEKEE (reference sequence). The CDR3 runs 15 residues. Trimming cost V 2 bases and J 2 bases, with 11 bases left between them. The CDR3 reads CASSFDGSRNQPQHF. The CDR3 nucleotides read TGTGCCAGCAGCTTCGACGGGTCGCGCAATCAGCCCCAGCATTTT.

V usage is TRBV5-1 and J usage is TRBJ1-1, with unresolved D. V was pared by 0 bases and J by 4 bases, with 10 bases between. In germline, CDR1 is SGHRS, CDR2 YFSETQ. The CDR3 has 14 amino acids. The CDR3 bases are TGCGCCAGCAGCTTGGGAGGTACCTCCACTGAAGCTTTCTTT. Amino acid sequence: CASSLGGTSTEAFF. Variable domain in full (rest from reference TRBV5-1 and TRBJ1-1): KAGVTQTPRYLIKTRGQQVTLSCSPISGHRSVSWYQQTPGQGLQFLFEYFSETQRNKGNFPGRFSGRQFSNSRSEMNVSTLELGDSALYLCASSLGGTSTEAFFGQGTRLTVV.

This clone was observed once. This sequence joins TRBV12-3 or TRBV12-4 and TRBJ2-3; perhaps TRBD2 as D (6 bases). V lost 7 bases and J 3 bases, leaving 11 bases between the germline ends. The CDR3 totals 13 residues. DNA of the CDR3: TGTGCCAGCAAACTAGCCCCGACAGATACGCAGTATTTT. It encodes CASKLAPTDTQYF.

This sequence joins TRBV6-6 and TRBJ1-1, with D possibly matching TRBD1 (5 bases). V lost 5 bases, J lost 6 bases, and 10 bases lay in between. Per the germline V gene, CDR1 is MNHNY and CDR2 is SVGAGI (reference sequence). The CDR3 is 12 amino acids. CDR3 sequence reads: CASSRWGAEAFF. CDR3 nucleotide sequence: TGTGCCAGCAGTCGGTGGGGGGCTGAAGCTTTCTTT.

This chain uses TRBV19 with TRBJ1-5, with 9 bases aligning to TRBD1. The CDR3 consists of 16 residues. The V and J ends lost 1 base and 7 bases, in that order; junction bases with no gene match: 8. The germline gives CDR1 LNHDA, CDR2 SQIVND (reference sequence). The CDR3: CASSIVVGQGGQPQHF. CDR3 DNA sequence: TGTGCCAGTAGTATAGTCGTGGGACAGGGAGGCCAGCCCCAGCATTTT.